The clone carrying this T cell receptor (beta chain) showed up just a few times. The antigen is unknown. One entry per CDR3 protein, called by TCRdb with MiXCR from the 5' RACE reads. Among around 50,000 distinct CDR3 sequences listed, around 12% were seen once. The germline CDR1 and CDR2 sequences are SNHLY and FYNNEI. This CDR3 contains 11 residues. The V gene lost 11 bases and the J gene lost 2 bases, with 9 bases spanning the gap. This sample stems from a study of T-cell memory formation after mild COVID-19. Study conclusions and caveats: The study found balanced CD4/CD8 in clones contracting day 15 to 85 and a CD4+ lean in later expanders.

The TCR originated in a man younger than 35 who had mild COVID-19 (a few samples of this study predate the infection). Cell type and time point are not known. The source material was PBMCs or a T cell subset sorted from them (not recorded which). The V and J genes are TRBV2 and TRBJ2-5, with a weak D call TRBD2 (6 bases). The chain's CDR3 is CAGGKQETQYF. In DNA, the CDR3 is TGTGCCGGCGGGAAACAAGAGACCCAGTACTTC.